These 22 T cell receptor beta chains were all obtained from the same sample, sequenced in a study of shared clonotypes between healthy human individuals. The naive CD8 subset, CD45RO-negative cells positively selected for CCR7, excluded terminally differentiated effector memory CD45RA+ cells. Produced via immunoSEQ multiplex PCR; TCRdb's table is partial and in-frame only. Of around 2,100,000 clones listed, about 95% were seen once; the top ten hold approximately 1%. Sequences were obtained from naive CD8+ T cells sorted from blood. The receptors were gathered from a man aged 18-30 years in good health.

This clone was seen once. The chain employs TRBV5-5 and TRBJ2-7; D ambiguous. V lost 2 bases to trimming and J lost 3 bases, with 12 bases between them. Germline V CDR1 and CDR2: SGHKS, YYEKEE (reference sequence). There are 14 residues in the CDR3. The chain's CDR3 is CASSFIGSDYEQYF. In nucleotides, the CDR3 is TGTGCCAGCAGCTTTATCGGGTCCGACTACGAGCAGTACTTC.

The J gene is TRBJ2-7, the V gene TRBV4-3; a possible D gene is TRBD2 (5 bases). The germline V gene encodes CDR1 LGHNA and CDR2 YSLEER. V was trimmed by 0 bases and J by 3 bases, leaving 12 bases between them. The CDR3 is 15 amino acids. This CDR3 is CASSQETGINYEQYF. The CDR3 DNA reads as TGCGCCAGCAGCCAAGAAACCGGGATAAACTACGAGCAGTACTTC.

V gene TRBV13 combines with J gene TRBJ1-2; perhaps TRBD1 as D (6 bases). V lost 6 bases and J lost 4, with 15 bases in between. CDR1 is PRHDT, CDR2 FYEKMQ, per germline (reference sequence). This CDR3 comprises 14 residues. The CDR3 DNA sequence: TGTGCCAGCAGTTCCTCGGGGGCAGGCTATGGCTACACCTTC. Its translation is CASSSSGAGYGYTF.

This chain joins TRBV6-5 and TRBJ2-7; 8 bases agree with TRBD1. Germline V gene lookup returns CDR1 MNHEY and CDR2 SVGAGI. This CDR3 region has 13 residues. J gave up 3 bases and V 8 bases, and 6 bases lay outside the gene matches. CDR3 DNA sequence: TGTGCCAGCTACGGGACAGGTCTCTACGAGCAGTACTTC. Translation: CASYGTGLYEQYF.

V usage is TRBV9 and J usage is TRBJ2-5, with 7 bases aligning to TRBD2. Germline V lookup: CDR1 SGDLS, CDR2 YYNGEE. This CDR3 is 15 amino acids long. The V and J ends lost 3 bases and 2 bases, in that order; junction bases with no gene match: 7. DNA for the CDR3: TGTGCCAGCAGCGCCCATGGGGGGGGGCAAGAGACCCAGTACTTC. Residues: CASSAHGGGQETQYF.

The genes are TRBV4-1 and TRBJ1-3; D gene unclear. The CDR3 is 16 residues long. Germline V CDR1 and CDR2: MGHRA, YSYEKL. With 1 base removed from V and 0 bases from J, the gap between germline ends came to 10 bases. The CDR3 loop reads CASSQGAAHSGNTIYF. The CDR3 DNA reads TGCGCCAGCAGCCAAGGGGCAGCCCACTCTGGAAACACCATATATTTT.

The rearrangement links TRBV28 to TRBJ1-5; TRBD1 is a possible D gene (6 bases). The CDR3 is 14 residues long. CDR1 is MDHEN, CDR2 SYDVKM, per germline. The germline V and J ends were trimmed by 4 bases and 5 bases, with 12 bases remaining between them. The CDR3 here is CASSSQGNYQPQHF. For the CDR3, the DNA is TGTGCCAGCAGTTCACAGGGAAACTATCAGCCCCAGCATTTT.

Concerning this clone: Other DNA sequences in the same sample also yield this CDR3. The chain uses TRBV30 and TRBJ1-5; 9 nucleotides match TRBD1. J gave up 6 bases and V 2 bases, and 5 bases lay outside the gene matches. CDR3 length: 14 residues. Germline loops: CDR1 GTSNPN, CDR2 SVGIG (reference sequence). Here the CDR3 DNA reads TGTGCCTGGAGTCCGGGACAGGGTGCTCAGCCCCAGCATTTT. Protein product: CAWSPGQGAQPQHF.

The chain uses TRBV9 and TRBJ1-6; 7 bases are a match to TRBD1. V trimming: 7 bases; J trimming: 7 bases; junction bases outside the gene matches: 11. Germline V gene lookup returns CDR1 SGDLS and CDR2 YYNGEE. The CDR3 is 15 residues long. The CDR3 protein is CASASGGAQNSPLHF. DNA for the CDR3: TGTGCCAGCGCCTCAGGGGGGGCGCAAAATTCACCCCTCCACTTT.

Of note for this clone: The same CDR3 also results from other DNA sequences found in this sample. The genes are TRBV6-1 and TRBJ2-7; D not certain. V was trimmed by 1 base and J by 2 bases, leaving 6 bases between them. The germline V gene encodes CDR1 MNHNS and CDR2 SASEGT. There are 13 residues in the CDR3. This CDR3 reads CASSEGLPYEQYF. In DNA, the CDR3 is TGTGCCAGCAGTGAAGGGTTGCCCTACGAGCAGTACTTC.

This chain joins TRBV15 and TRBJ1-5; D call uncertain. Germline values: CDR1 LNHNV, CDR2 YYDKDF (reference sequence). The CDR3 runs to 15 residues. The V end lost 0 bases, the J end lost 0 bases, and 6 bases lay between the germline ends. The CDR3 is CATSRDDTSNQPQHF. In DNA form, the CDR3 reads TGTGCCACCAGCAGAGATGACACTAGCAATCAGCCCCAGCATTTT.

Points on this clone: The identical CDR3 is also encoded by other nucleotide sequences in the sample. The CDR3 coding sequence is TGTGCCAGCAGTTTAAAAGGCAGTAATCAGCCCCAGCATTTT. It is translated as CASSLKGSNQPQHF. The chain recombines TRBV27 with TRBJ1-5; no definite D call. Looked up from germline, CDR1 is MNHEY and CDR2 is SMNVEV (reference sequence). CDR3 length equals 14 residues. The ends were cut back, 2 bases at V and 4 bases at J, with 9 bases in the middle.

The CDR3 bases are TGTGCCAGTAGTATTAGAGTCGGAGCGGACACTGAAGCTTTCTTT. It encodes CASSIRVGADTEAFF. The chain joins TRBV19 to TRBJ1-1; D uncertain. Germline V lookup: CDR1 LNHDA, CDR2 SQIVND (reference sequence). This CDR3 region has 15 residues. The germline V and J ends were trimmed by 3 bases and 3 bases, with 14 bases remaining between them. The variable domain in full, with the rest retrieved from reference TRBV19 and TRBJ1-1, is DGGITQSPKYLFRKEGQNVTLSCEQNLNHDAMYWYRQDPGQGLRLIYYSQIVNDFQKGDIAEGYSVSREKKESFPLTVTSAQKNPTAFYLCASSIRVGADTEAFFGQGTRLTVV.

The chain links TRBV7-9 to TRBJ2-5; 8 bases are a match to TRBD1. Germline lookup yields CDR1 SEHNR and CDR2 FQNEAQ (reference sequence). The J segment lost 5 bases and the V segment lost 3 bases, leaving 8 bases of the junction unmatched. The CDR3 is 15 amino acids. The CDR3 loop is CASSFVGTGTETQYF. CDR3 bases: TGTGCCAGCAGCTTTGTAGGGACAGGTACTGAGACCCAGTACTTC.

The chain recombines TRBV11-3 with TRBJ2-2; TRBD1 agrees at 8 bases. Trimming removed 3 bases from V and 3 bases from J; junction bases left unmatched: 0. This CDR3 spans 14 amino acids. The germline V gene has CDR1 SGHNT and CDR2 YENEEA. CDR3 sequence reads: CASSLGQDTGELFF. DNA for the CDR3: TGTGCCAGCAGCTTGGGACAGGACACCGGGGAGCTGTTTTTT.

The V and J genes are TRBV15 and TRBJ1-2, with 7 positions matching TRBD1. The CDR3 length is 17 residues. Germline assignment: CDR1 LNHNV and CDR2 YYDKDF (reference sequence). V trimming: 3 bases; J trimming: 6 bases; junction bases outside the gene matches: 16. The CDR3 sequence is CATSSLSLGQNSDGYTF. The CDR3, as DNA: TGTGCCACCAGCAGCCTCTCTCTGGGACAGAATTCGGATGGCTACACCTTC. Complete variable domain (other parts from reference TRBV15 and TRBJ1-2): DAMVIQNPRYQVTQFGKPVTLSCSQTLNHNVMYWYQQKSSQAPKLLFHYYDKDFNNEADTPDNFQSRRPNTSFCFLDIRSPGLGDTAMYLCATSSLSLGQNSDGYTFGSGTRLTVV.

CDR3 sequence (DNA): TGCGCCAGCAGCCAGGGGACACAGTTTACTATGAACACTGAAGCTTTCTTT. Its protein is CASSQGTQFTMNTEAFF. The V call is TRBV4-1, the J call TRBJ1-1, with D possibly matching TRBD1 (6 bases). V was trimmed by 3 bases and J by 0 bases, leaving 17 bases between them. Germline CDR1 and CDR2: MGHRA and YSYEKL. The CDR3 totals 17 residues.

As DNA, the CDR3 is TGTGCCAGCAGCCCCGGTGCCACACCCTTTCAAGAGACCCAGTACTTC. The encoded protein is CASSPGATPFQETQYF. The chain recombines TRBV5-8 with TRBJ2-5; D remains ambiguous. V was trimmed by 4 bases and J by 2 bases, leaving 18 bases between them. CDR3 length: 16 amino acids. Germline CDR1 SGHTS, CDR2 YDEGEE.

The chain has TRBV7-8 and TRBJ2-7; possibly TRBD1 for D (6 bases). The V gene lost 1 base and the J gene lost 1 base, with 11 bases spanning the gap. The CDR3 length is 15 residues. Germline V lookup: CDR1 SGHVS, CDR2 FQNEAQ. The CDR3 DNA sequence: TGTGCCAGCAGCTTAGACCGGGACACTTCCTACGAGCAGTACTTC. Amino acids: CASSLDRDTSYEQYF.

V usage is TRBV6-6 and J usage is TRBJ2-7, with 9 bases aligning to TRBD2. Germline values: CDR1 MNHNY, CDR2 SVGAGI (reference sequence). The V gene end was trimmed by 5 bases and the J gene end by 2 bases; junction bases not matched to a gene: 7. There are 15 residues in the CDR3. The CDR3 spells CASSPRLAEAYEQYF. CDR3 DNA sequence: TGTGCCAGCAGTCCTAGACTAGCGGAAGCCTACGAGCAGTACTTC.

This clone appeared a single time. CDR3 sequence: CASSPTGDRGYNEQFF. The CDR3 region has the DNA TGTGCCAGCTCACCCACCGGGGACAGGGGGTACAATGAGCAGTTCTTC. The chain has TRBV18 and TRBJ2-1; 11 bases are shared with TRBD1. The CDR3 has 16 amino acids. Germline CDR1 and CDR2: KGHSH and LQKENI. V shed 3 bases and J 4 bases; nucleotides not matched to a gene: 5.

The chain uses TRBV30 and TRBJ2-3; 10 nucleotides match TRBD2. The trim removed 1 base at V and 1 base at J, leaving 2 bases unmatched. Germline loops: CDR1 GTSNPN, CDR2 SVGIG (reference sequence). The CDR3 is 15 residues long. CDR3 nucleotides: TGTGCCTGGAGTGGCGGGACTAGCGGCACAGATACGCAGTATTTT. This gives the protein CAWSGGTSGTDTQYF.